This entry concerns a single T cell receptor beta chain. Its antigen is not identified. PCR employed 60 Vbeta and 13 Jbeta primers. Repertoires were generated with immunoSEQ multiplex PCR, while TCRdb's copy carries only in-frame clones and drops some. The sample shows around 170,000 clones, 78% of them seen only once. The data derive from a study of cytomegalovirus exposure and HLA in healthy donors. Turning to the study itself: An earlier analysis identified approximately 120 million unique TCR beta sequences in approximately 190 million T cells. Study-wide points: CMV serostatus was the only immune exposure information that was available.

Deletions cut 5 bases from V and 4 bases from J, with 6 bases between. Germline assignment: CDR1 MNHEY and CDR2 SVGAGI. The CDR3 is 12 residues long. The V gene is TRBV6-5, the J gene TRBJ1-5; D call uncertain. This clonotype was sampled from a woman aged 40 to 50 in good health and CMV-seropositive. The sequencing input was PBMCs. CDR3 sequence reads: CASSTGNQPQHF. The CDR3 nucleotides are TGTGCCAGCAGTACGGGAAATCAGCCCCAGCATTTT.